What follows are 12 T cell receptor beta chains derived from one specimen sequenced in a study of cytomegalovirus exposure and HLA in healthy donors. PCR primers comprised 60 Vbeta and 13 Jbeta primers. Using immunoSEQ multiplex PCR, the repertoire was profiled, and TCRdb retains in-frame clones only, with some absent. The table records around 150,000 clones, about a tenth of them present only once. The sequencing input was PBMCs. These receptor sequences come from a male donor in good health and CMV-seronegative.

This clone was seen a handful of times. The chain recombines TRBV28 with TRBJ1-2, with a tentative D call TRBD1 (6 bases). Per the germline V gene, CDR1 is MDHEN and CDR2 is SYDVKM. V lost 3 bases to trimming and J lost 0 bases, with 8 bases between them. This CDR3 comprises 14 residues. CDR3 sequence (DNA): TGTGCCAGCAGTTTTCGGACAGCTAACTATGGCTACACCTTC. Protein sequence: CASSFRTANYGYTF.

On this clone itself: Other DNA sequences in the same sample also yield this CDR3. The J gene is TRBJ2-3, the V gene TRBV5-1; tentatively, D is TRBD2 (5 bases). CDR1 SGHRS and CDR2 YFSETQ come from the germline V gene. The CDR3 is 14 amino acids. The V end lost 0 bases, the J end lost 1 base, and 6 bases lay between the germline ends. CDR3 in amino acids: CASSLAGGTDTQYF. DNA for the CDR3: TGCGCCAGCAGCTTGGCCGGGGGCACAGATACGCAGTATTTT.

The rearrangement links TRBV7-2 to TRBJ1-4, with TRBD1 identical over 8 bases. The CDR3 contains 15 residues. V trimming: 4 bases; J trimming: 7 bases; junction bases outside the gene matches: 8. CDR1 and CDR2 (germline): SGHTA, FQGNSA. The DNA of the CDR3 is TGTGCCAGCAGCTCGACAGGGGATGGTCGTGAAAAACTGTTTTTT. Amino acid sequence: CASSSTGDGREKLFF.

Points on this clone: Compared with germline, one end of the junction differs, possibly owing to a read error. V and J are TRBV6-5 and TRBJ1-2; 8 nucleotides match TRBD1. Germline values: CDR1 MNHEY, CDR2 SVGAGI. The CDR3 has 13 residues. In DNA, the CDR3 is TGTGCCGGCAGTTATGGCAGGGGGCTTGGCTACACCTTC. Translated, it gives CAGSYGRGLGYTF.

The CDR3 DNA reads TGTGCCAGCAGTGAGCGGAGGAACACTGAAGCTTTCTTT. It codes for CASSERRNTEAFF. The chain carries TRBV2 and TRBJ1-1; unclear D gene. Germline V lookup: CDR1 SNHLY, CDR2 FYNNEI. The germline V and J ends were trimmed by 3 bases and 1 base, with 6 bases remaining between them. This CDR3 has 13 amino acids.

The V gene is TRBV6-6, the J gene TRBJ2-5; the match to TRBD1 covers 10 bases. The length of the CDR3 is 14 residues. V lost 5 bases and J lost 5; bases outside the gene matches: 5. The V gene's germline CDR1 is MNHNY and CDR2 SVGAGI (reference sequence). The CDR3 region is CASSTGTGAETQYF. Here the CDR3 DNA reads TGTGCCAGCAGTACAGGGACAGGGGCCGAGACCCAGTACTTC.

This chain joins TRBV28 and TRBJ1-1, with D maybe TRBD1 (6 bases). The germline V gene encodes CDR1 MDHEN and CDR2 SYDVKM. This CDR3 is 19 amino acids long. V dropped 3 bases and J dropped 0 bases, with 23 bases sitting between them. The CDR3, as DNA: TGTGCCAGCAGTTTCCCGAACAGGGATTGGCGGAGGATGAACACTGAAGCTTTCTTT. Its protein product is CASSFPNRDWRRMNTEAFF.

This clone was seen only a few times. The chain is built from TRBV6-5 and TRBJ1-1; the D gene is possibly TRBD1 (6 bases). Germline loops: CDR1 MNHEY, CDR2 SVGAGI. Trimming cost V 5 bases and J 11 bases, with 21 bases left between them. The CDR3 length is 14 residues. The DNA for the CDR3 is TGTGCCAGCAGTATTACTCAGGGGCAGGGTGGGGCTTTCTTT. Translating gives CASSITQGQGGAFF.

The chain carries TRBV30 and TRBJ2-1; a weak D match, TRBD1 (6 bases). This CDR3 has 16 amino acids. Between the trimmed V and J ends, which lost 2 bases and 0 bases, there was a span of 14 bases. Germline V gives CDR1 GTSNPN, CDR2 SVGIG (reference sequence). In nucleotides, the CDR3 is TGTGCCTGGAGTCCGCTGGGGGCTAGCTCCTACAATGAGCAGTTCTTC. The encoded protein is CAWSPLGASSYNEQFF.

The CDR3 region is CASSQYQQGMRDQPQHF. CDR3 nucleotides: TGTGCCAGCAGCCAATACCAACAGGGAATGCGGGATCAGCCCCAGCATTTT. V is TRBV4-2 and J is TRBJ1-5, with TRBD1 as a possible D gene (6 bases). The V end lost 2 bases, the J end lost 5 bases, and 19 bases lay between the germline ends. The CDR3 is 17 amino acids. Per germline, CDR1 LGHNA and CDR2 YNFKEQ.

V usage is TRBV25-1 and J usage is TRBJ2-3; D is possibly TRBD2 (5 bases). The length of the CDR3 is 13 residues. Germline V gene lookup returns CDR1 MGHDK and CDR2 SYGVNS. V shed 4 bases and J shed 3 bases, with 8 bases lying between them. CDR3 amino acids: CASSVRGTDTQYF. CDR3 coding DNA: TGTGCCAGCAGTGTGCGAGGGACAGATACGCAGTATTTT.

This clone occurred a few times. The rearrangement links TRBV19 to TRBJ1-6; TRBD1 is a possible D gene (6 bases). Germline CDR1 reads LNHDA; CDR2 reads SQIVND (reference sequence). The CDR3 extends over 18 amino acids. V was shortened by 7 bases and J by 4 bases, with 23 bases between the two germline ends. The CDR3 DNA reads as TGTGCCAGTACCCAAGGAGGGGGAGGGAGACTTTATAATTCACCCCTCCACTTT. Its protein product is CASTQGGGGRLYNSPLHF.